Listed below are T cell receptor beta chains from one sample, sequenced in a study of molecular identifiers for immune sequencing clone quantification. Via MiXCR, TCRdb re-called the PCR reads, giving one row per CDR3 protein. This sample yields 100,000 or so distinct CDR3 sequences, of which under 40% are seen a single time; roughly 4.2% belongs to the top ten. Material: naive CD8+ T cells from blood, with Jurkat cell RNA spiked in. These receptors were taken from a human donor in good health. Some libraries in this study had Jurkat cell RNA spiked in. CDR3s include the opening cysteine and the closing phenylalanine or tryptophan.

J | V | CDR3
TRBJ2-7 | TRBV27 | CASSPPTGAPYEQYF
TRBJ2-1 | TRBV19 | CASSIYFRGGEQFF
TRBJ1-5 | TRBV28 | CASILGGGNQPQHF
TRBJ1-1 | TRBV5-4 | CASSITPNTEAFF
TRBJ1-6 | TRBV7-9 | CASSFGDPNSPLHF
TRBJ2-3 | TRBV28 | CASSIQVAGADTQYF
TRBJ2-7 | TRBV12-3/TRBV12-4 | CASTPGTVYEQYF
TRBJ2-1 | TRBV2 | CASSEEPYNEQFF
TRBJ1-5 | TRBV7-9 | CASSFSGFFQPQHF
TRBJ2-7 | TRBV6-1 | CASRNRVKDYEQYF
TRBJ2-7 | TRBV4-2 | CASSQGGQDEQNF
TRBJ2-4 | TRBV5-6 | CASSHLLVDLDIQYF